This T cell receptor (beta chain) was documented in a study of neurological immune-mediated disorders. General study findings and limits: Multiple sclerosis was found to have the least TCR clonal expansion, below healthy controls, and HTLV-1-associated myelopathy the most. Sharing of CDR3 amino acid sequences among expanded clones across subjects was absent, suggesting private repertoires in all groups.

The germline V and J ends were trimmed by 5 bases and 0 bases, with 12 bases remaining between them. This CDR3 region has 14 residues. CDR1 and CDR2 (germline): SGHRS, YFSETQ. Synthesis of cDNA was accomplished via 5'RACE employing 10-nucleotide random UMIs. One entry per CDR3 protein, called by TCRdb with MiXCR from the 5' RACE reads. The sample includes tens of thousands of distinct CDR3 sequences, approximately 14% of them seen just once. Ten or more counts support this clonotype. Its matching antigen is unknown. Time point defined: longitudinal time-point 1 (baseline). For the unsorted libraries, 2 million PBMCs stored at -80 C served as input.

This TCR was recovered from a female donor with HTLV-1-associated myelopathy (HAM/TSP). V is TRBV5-1 and J is TRBJ2-7; possibly TRBD2 for D (6 bases). The sequenced sample consisted of PBMCs. The CDR3 coding sequence is TGCGCCAGCAGTAGGGAGGCGAACTCCTACGAGCAGTACTTC. It is translated as CASSREANSYEQYF.